Below are 5 T cell receptor beta chains sequenced from a single sample in a study of blood T cell repertoires in COVID-19. Method: immunoSEQ multiplex PCR; TCRdb's copy keeps in-frame clones and lacks some. The sample has some 25,000 clones, 81% seen once; the top ten hold approximately 7%. The sequencing input was peripheral blood. Receptors were obtained from a man between 65 and 85 years old with acute or convalescent COVID-19.

The CDR3 DNA is TGTGCCAGCTCCCGGGAAACACTACGCGGGAACACTGAAGCTTTCTTT. Translated: CASSRETLRGNTEAFF. The V and J genes are TRBV18 and TRBJ1-1; D is unresolved. Per the germline V gene, CDR1 is KGHSH and CDR2 is LQKENI. V lost 6 bases and J 1 base, leaving 18 bases between the germline ends. The CDR3 loop spans 16 amino acids.

This chain links TRBV2 with TRBJ1-4; D is possibly TRBD1 (6 bases). The CDR3 has 14 amino acids. CDR1 and CDR2 from the germline V gene are SNHLY and FYNNEI. Trimming took off 6 bases at V and 8 bases at J, with 16 bases between the two ends. The CDR3 protein is CASRKDSQREKLFF. The CDR3 bases are TGTGCCAGCAGGAAGGACAGCCAGAGGGAAAAACTGTTTTTT.

V gene TRBV7-2 combines with J gene TRBJ1-6; D uncertain. V was trimmed by 2 bases and J by 3 bases, leaving 8 bases between them. CDR1 is SGHTA and CDR2 is FQGNSA in the germline V gene. CDR3 length: 15 residues. CDR3 region: CASSLFQIYNSPLHF. The CDR3 DNA sequence: TGTGCCAGCAGCTTATTTCAGATCTATAATTCACCCCTCCACTTT.

As for this clone: The junction does not match germline at one end; this may be a read error. This chain links TRBV7-2 with TRBJ1-1; D is possibly TRBD1 (5 bases). CDR1 is SGHTA and CDR2 is FQGNSA in the germline V gene. This CDR3 has 16 residues. The CDR3 spells CASRFPARGRDTEAFF. CDR3 coding DNA: TGTGCCAGCCGCTTTCCAGCGCGGGGCAGGGACACTGAAGCTTTCTTT.

The chain is built from TRBV2 and TRBJ1-1, with a tentative D call TRBD1 (5 bases). The V end lost 7 bases, the J end lost 8 bases, and 11 bases lay between the germline ends. There are 11 residues in the CDR3. Germline V lookup: CDR1 SNHLY, CDR2 FYNNEI. The CDR3 protein is CASILRGEAFF. CDR3 nucleotide sequence: TGTGCCAGCATCCTAAGGGGCGAAGCTTTCTTT.